Listed below are T cell receptor beta chains from one sample, sequenced in a study of T cell repertoires in cytomegalovirus infection. TCRdb re-called the reads with MiXCR, one entry per CDR3 protein. The sample records 250,000 to 300,000 distinct CDR3 sequences, roughly a fifth being singletons. These receptors lack a known antigen. The starting material was cultured PBMCs, obtained from culture after CMV antigen stimulation. The receptors stem from a human donor in good health (CMV status not recorded). Some clones in this sample may be carry-over from other donors' samples. Both conserved end residues are part of each CDR3. Fields, in order: clone size, J gene, V gene, D gene, CDR3 protein, CDR3 DNA. The D gene is left open where the match is weak. The listing skips clone size in some rows; elsewhere it reads once, few, many or a size class.

>many|TRBJ2-1|TRBV7-2|-
CASSLRAGGVSSYNEQFF
TGTGCCAGCAGCCTCCGGGCTGGAGGGGTGAGCTCCTACAATGAGCAGTTCTTC
>-|TRBJ2-1|TRBV19|-
CASSIGTNEQFF
TGTGCCAGTAGTATCGGGACCAATGAGCAGTTCTTC
>many|TRBJ1-2|TRBV6-8|TRBD1
CASSYSQGNGYTF
TGTGCCAGCAGTTACTCACAGGGGAATGGCTACACCTTC
>-|TRBJ2-1|TRBV6-2/TRBV6-3|-
CASSYHSGNTYNEQFF
TGTGCCAGCAGTTACCATAGCGGCAACACCTACAATGAGCAGTTCTTC
>many|TRBJ2-2|TRBV7-7|TRBD2
CASSLGGTSGAGELFF
TGTGCCAGCAGCTTGGGGGGAACTAGCGGAGCCGGGGAGCTGTTTTTT
>once|TRBJ2-1|TRBV6-6|TRBD2
CASSASGNNEQFF
TGTGCCAGCAGCGCTAGCGGGAACAATGAGCAGTTCTTC
>many|TRBJ2-4|TRBV27|TRBD2
CASLPGGGLAKNIQYF
TGTGCCAGCCTTCCCGGCGGGGGACTAGCCAAAAACATTCAGTACTTC
>many|TRBJ2-1|TRBV4-1|-
CASKRVETNYNEQFF
TGCGCCAGCAAAAGGGTGGAGACAAACTACAATGAGCAGTTCTTC
>many|TRBJ2-1|TRBV19|TRBD2
CASSALGLADYNEQFF
TGTGCCAGTAGTGCCCTCGGACTAGCAGACTACAATGAGCAGTTCTTC
>few|TRBJ1-2|TRBV3-1|-
CASSQDAGHTF
TGTGCCAGCAGCCAAGACGCAGGGCACACCTTC
>-|TRBJ2-7|TRBV19|TRBD2
CASSIKGLAGGPYEQYF
TGTGCCAGTAGTATAAAGGGACTAGCGGGAGGTCCCTACGAGCAGTACTTC
>few|TRBJ1-2|TRBV19|-
CASSDGRRYGYTF
TGTGCCAGTAGTGATGGACGGCGCTATGGCTACACCTTC
>-|TRBJ2-2|TRBV7-2|TRBD2
CASSKFAGGNTGELFF
TGTGCCAGCAGCAAGTTCGCGGGAGGGAACACCGGGGAGCTGTTTTTT
>once|TRBJ1-1|TRBV18|-
CASSYDSTEAFF
TGTGCCAGCTCATATGACAGCACTGAAGCTTTCTTT
>few|TRBJ2-3|TRBV5-6|TRBD2
CASSRRATSGGGDTQYF
TGTGCCAGCAGCCGGAGGGCGACTAGCGGAGGGGGAGATACGCAGTATTTT
>many|TRBJ2-7|TRBV7-3|-
CASGHPTGEQYF
TGTGCCAGCGGACACCCTACGGGCGAGCAGTACTTC
>few|TRBJ2-1|TRBV24-1|TRBD1
CATSDFGQGATEQFF
TGTGCCACCAGTGATTTCGGACAGGGGGCGACAGAGCAGTTCTTC
>few|TRBJ1-2|TRBV19|TRBD1
CASSISPTGDNYGYTF
TGTGCCAGTAGTATATCCCCGACAGGGGATAACTATGGCTACACCTTC
>few|TRBJ2-1|TRBV7-2|TRBD2
CASSLGRGRVYNEQFF
TGTGCCAGCAGCTTAGGCCGGGGGAGGGTATACAATGAGCAGTTCTTC
>few|TRBJ2-5|TRBV7-6|-
CASSFSWDGGETQYF
TGTGCCAGCAGCTTTTCGTGGGACGGCGGGGAGACCCAGTACTTC